This entry features one TCR beta chain sequence. The CDR3 extends over 16 amino acids. After removal of 4 bases from V and 5 bases from J, the junction contained 11 bases not matched to a gene. Germline values: CDR1 MNHNY, CDR2 SVGAGI (reference sequence). The sample belongs to a study of cytomegalovirus exposure and HLA in healthy donors. The study ran its PCR with 60 Vbeta and 13 Jbeta primers. Here immunoSEQ multiplex PCR was the method, and the copy in TCRdb shows in-frame clones only, minus some. The sample has a few hundred thousand clones, around 82% seen once. Sequencing was performed on PBMCs. The genes are TRBV6-6 and TRBJ2-1, with TRBD1 identical over 7 bases. The clonotype was recovered from a woman in her 30s in good health and CMV-seronegative. The CDR3 here is CASSSEQGFGNNEQFF. CDR3 in DNA: TGTGCCAGCAGTTCGGAACAGGGGTTCGGAAACAATGAGCAGTTCTTC.